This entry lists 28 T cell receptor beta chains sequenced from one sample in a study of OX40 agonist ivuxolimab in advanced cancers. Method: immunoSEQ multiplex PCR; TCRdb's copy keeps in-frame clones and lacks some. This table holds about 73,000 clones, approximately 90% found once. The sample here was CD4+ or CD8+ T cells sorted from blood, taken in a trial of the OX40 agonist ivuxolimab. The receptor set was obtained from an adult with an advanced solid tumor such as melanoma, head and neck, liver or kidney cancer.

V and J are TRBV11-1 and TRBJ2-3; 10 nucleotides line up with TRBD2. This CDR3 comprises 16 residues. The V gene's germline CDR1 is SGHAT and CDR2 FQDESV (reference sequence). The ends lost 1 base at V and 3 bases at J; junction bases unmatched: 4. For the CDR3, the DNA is TGTGCCAGCAGCTTAGTAGCGGGAGGACTAACAGATACGCAGTATTTT. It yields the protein CASSLVAGGLTDTQYF.

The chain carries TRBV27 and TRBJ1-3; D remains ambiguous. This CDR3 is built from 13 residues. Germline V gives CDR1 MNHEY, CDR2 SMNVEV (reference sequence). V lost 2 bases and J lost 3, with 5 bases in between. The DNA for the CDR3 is TGTGCCAGCAGTTTAACAGTTGGAAACACCATATATTTT. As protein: CASSLTVGNTIYF.

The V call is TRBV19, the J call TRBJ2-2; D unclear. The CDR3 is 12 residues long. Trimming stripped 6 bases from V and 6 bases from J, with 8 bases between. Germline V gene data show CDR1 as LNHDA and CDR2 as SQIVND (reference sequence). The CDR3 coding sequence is TGTGCCAGTAGGCCTACTCCCGGGGAGCTGTTTTTT. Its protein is CASRPTPGELFF.

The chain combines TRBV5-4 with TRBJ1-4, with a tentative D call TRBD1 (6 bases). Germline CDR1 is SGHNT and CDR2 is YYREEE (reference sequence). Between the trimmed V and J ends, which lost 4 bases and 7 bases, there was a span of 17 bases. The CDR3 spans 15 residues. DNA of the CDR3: TGTGCCAGCAGCCCAAGACCACAGGGAGGTGAAAAACTGTTTTTT. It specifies CASSPRPQGGEKLFF.

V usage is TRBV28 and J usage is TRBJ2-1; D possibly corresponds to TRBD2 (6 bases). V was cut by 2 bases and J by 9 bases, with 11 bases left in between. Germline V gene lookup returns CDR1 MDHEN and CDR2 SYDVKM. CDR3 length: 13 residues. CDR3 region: CASSLGGRSEQFF. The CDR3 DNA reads TGTGCCAGCAGTTTAGGTGGGAGGAGTGAGCAGTTCTTC.

The CDR3 is CASWPGLQETQYF. Here the CDR3 DNA reads TGTGCCAGCTGGCCAGGGCTCCAAGAGACCCAGTACTTC. This chain joins TRBV2 and TRBJ2-5; D is perhaps TRBD1 (5 bases). Looked up from germline, CDR1 is SNHLY and CDR2 is FYNNEI. The CDR3 runs to 13 residues. V was shortened by 8 bases and J by 1 base, with 11 bases between the two germline ends.

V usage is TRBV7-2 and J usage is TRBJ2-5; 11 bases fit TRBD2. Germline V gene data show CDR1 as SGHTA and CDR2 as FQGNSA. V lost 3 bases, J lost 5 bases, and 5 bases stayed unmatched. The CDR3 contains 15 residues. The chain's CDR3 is CASSLIAGGPETQYF. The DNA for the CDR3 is TGTGCCAGCAGCTTGATAGCGGGGGGGCCGGAGACCCAGTACTTC.

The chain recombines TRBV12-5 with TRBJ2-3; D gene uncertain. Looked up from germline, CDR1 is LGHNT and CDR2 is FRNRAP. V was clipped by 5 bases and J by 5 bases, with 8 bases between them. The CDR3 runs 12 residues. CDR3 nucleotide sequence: TGTGCTAGTGGTCAAGGCGGAGATACGCAGTATTTT. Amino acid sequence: CASGQGGDTQYF.

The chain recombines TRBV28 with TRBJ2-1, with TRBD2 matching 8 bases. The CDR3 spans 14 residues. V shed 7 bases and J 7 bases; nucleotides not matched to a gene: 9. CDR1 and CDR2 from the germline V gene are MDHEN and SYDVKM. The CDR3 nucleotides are TGTGCCAGCAAATCGGGAGGGCCAGGGAATGAGCAGTTCTTC. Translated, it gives CASKSGGPGNEQFF. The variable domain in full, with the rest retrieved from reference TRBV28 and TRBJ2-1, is DVKVTQSSRYLVKRTGEKVFLECVQDMDHENMFWYRQDPGLGLRLIYFSYDVKMKEKGDIPEGYSVSREKKERFSLILESASTNQTSMYLCASKSGGPGNEQFFGPGTRLTVL.

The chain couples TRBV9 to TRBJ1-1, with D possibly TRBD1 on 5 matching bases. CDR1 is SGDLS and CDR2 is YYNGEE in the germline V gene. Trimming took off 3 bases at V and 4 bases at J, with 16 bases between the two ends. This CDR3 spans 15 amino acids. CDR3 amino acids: CASSGVEQGSTEAFF. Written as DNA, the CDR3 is TGTGCCAGCAGCGGGGTGGAGCAGGGCTCCACTGAAGCTTTCTTT. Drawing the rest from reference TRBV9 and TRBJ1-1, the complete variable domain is DSGVTQTPKHLITATGQRVTLRCSPRSGDLSVYWYQQSLDQGLQFLIQYYNGEERAKGNILERFSAQQFPDLHSELNLSSLELGDSALYFCASSGVEQGSTEAFFGQGTRLTVV.

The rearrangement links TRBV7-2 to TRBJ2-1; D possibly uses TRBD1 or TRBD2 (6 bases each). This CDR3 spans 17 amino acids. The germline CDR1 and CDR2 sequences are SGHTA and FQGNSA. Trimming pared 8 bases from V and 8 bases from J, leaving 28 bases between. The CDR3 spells CASGGRSVGSGLHEQFF. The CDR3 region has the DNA TGTGCCAGCGGGGGCCGGAGCGTAGGTAGCGGTCTACATGAGCAGTTCTTC.

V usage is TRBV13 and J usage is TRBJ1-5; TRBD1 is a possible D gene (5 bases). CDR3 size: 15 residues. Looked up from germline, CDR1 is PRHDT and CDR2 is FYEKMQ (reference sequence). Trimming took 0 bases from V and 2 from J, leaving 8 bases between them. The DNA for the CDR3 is TGTGCCAGCAGCTTAGGCCAGGGTGGCAATCAGCCCCAGCATTTT. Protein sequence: CASSLGQGGNQPQHF. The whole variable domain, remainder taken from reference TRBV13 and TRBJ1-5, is AAGVIQSPRHLIKEKRETATLKCYPIPRHDTVYWYQQGPGQDPQFLISFYEKMQSDKGSIPDRFSAQQFSDYHSELNMSSLELGDSALYFCASSLGQGGNQPQHFGDGTRLSIL.

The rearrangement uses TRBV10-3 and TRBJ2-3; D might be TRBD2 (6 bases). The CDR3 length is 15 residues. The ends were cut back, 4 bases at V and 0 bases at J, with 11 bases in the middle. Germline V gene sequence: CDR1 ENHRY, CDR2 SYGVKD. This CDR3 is CAISGRGFSTDTQYF. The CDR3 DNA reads TGTGCCATCAGTGGGAGGGGATTTAGCACAGATACGCAGTATTTT.

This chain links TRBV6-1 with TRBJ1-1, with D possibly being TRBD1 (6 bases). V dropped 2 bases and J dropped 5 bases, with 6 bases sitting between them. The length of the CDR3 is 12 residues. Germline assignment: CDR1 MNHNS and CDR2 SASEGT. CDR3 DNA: TGTGCCAGCAGTGAAAGGGGGACTGAAGCTTTCTTT. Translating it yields CASSERGTEAFF.

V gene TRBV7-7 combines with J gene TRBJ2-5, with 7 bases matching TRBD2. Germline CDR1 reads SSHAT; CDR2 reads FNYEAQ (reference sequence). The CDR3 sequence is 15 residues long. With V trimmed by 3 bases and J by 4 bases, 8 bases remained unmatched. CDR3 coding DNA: TGTGCCAGCAGCTTGGTATCGGGGGGAGGAGAGACCCAGTACTTC. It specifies CASSLVSGGGETQYF.

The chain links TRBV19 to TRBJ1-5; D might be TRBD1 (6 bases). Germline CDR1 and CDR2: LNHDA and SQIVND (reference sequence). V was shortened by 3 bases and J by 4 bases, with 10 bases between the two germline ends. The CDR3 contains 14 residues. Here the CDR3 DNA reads TGTGCCAGTAGTATTACAGGGAGAAATCAGCCCCAGCATTTT. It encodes CASSITGRNQPQHF.

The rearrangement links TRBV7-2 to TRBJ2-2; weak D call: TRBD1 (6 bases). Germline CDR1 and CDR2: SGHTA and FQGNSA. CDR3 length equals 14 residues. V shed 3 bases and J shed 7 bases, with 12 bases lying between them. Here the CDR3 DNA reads TGTGCCAGCAGCTTGGTCTCCAGGGGCGGGGAGCTGTTTTTT. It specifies CASSLVSRGGELFF.

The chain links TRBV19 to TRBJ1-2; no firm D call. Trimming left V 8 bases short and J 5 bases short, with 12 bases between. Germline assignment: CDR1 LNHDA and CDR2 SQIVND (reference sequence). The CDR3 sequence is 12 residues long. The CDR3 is CASSMLTYGYTF. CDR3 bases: TGTGCCAGTTCGATGCTAACGTATGGCTACACCTTC.

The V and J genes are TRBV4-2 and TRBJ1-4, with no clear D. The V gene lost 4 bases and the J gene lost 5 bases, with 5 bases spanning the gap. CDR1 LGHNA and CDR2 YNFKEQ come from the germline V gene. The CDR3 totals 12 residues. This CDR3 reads CASSRLNEKLFF. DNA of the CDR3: TGTGCCAGCAGCCGACTAAATGAAAAACTGTTTTTT.

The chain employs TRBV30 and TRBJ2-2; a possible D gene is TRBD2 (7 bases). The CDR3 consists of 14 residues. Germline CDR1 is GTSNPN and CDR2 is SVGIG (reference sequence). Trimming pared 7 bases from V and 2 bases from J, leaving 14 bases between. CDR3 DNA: TGTGCCTCTCGGGGGGCAGGTAACACCGGGGAGCTGTTTTTT. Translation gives CASRGAGNTGELFF. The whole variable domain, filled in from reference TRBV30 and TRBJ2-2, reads SQTIHQWPATLVQPVGSPLSLECTVEGTSNPNLYWYRQAAGRGLQLLFYSVGIGQISSEVPQNLSASRPQDRQFILSSKKLLLSDSGFYLCASRGAGNTGELFFGEGSRLTVL.

The CDR3 reads CASSLGQGGNTIYF. The CDR3, as DNA: TGCGCCAGCAGCTTGGGACAGGGCGGGAACACCATATATTTT. This chain links TRBV5-1 with TRBJ1-3; the match to TRBD1 covers 7 bases. The V gene's germline CDR1 is SGHRS and CDR2 YFSETQ. The CDR3 is made up of 14 amino acids. With V trimmed by 0 bases and J by 7 bases, 4 bases remained unmatched.

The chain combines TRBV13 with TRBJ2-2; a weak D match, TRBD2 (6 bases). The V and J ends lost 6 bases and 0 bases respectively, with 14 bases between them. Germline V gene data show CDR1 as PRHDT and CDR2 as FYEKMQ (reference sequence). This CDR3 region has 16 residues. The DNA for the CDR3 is TGTGCCAGCAGGCGCCCGACTAGTACGAACACCGGGGAGCTGTTTTTT. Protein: CASRRPTSTNTGELFF.

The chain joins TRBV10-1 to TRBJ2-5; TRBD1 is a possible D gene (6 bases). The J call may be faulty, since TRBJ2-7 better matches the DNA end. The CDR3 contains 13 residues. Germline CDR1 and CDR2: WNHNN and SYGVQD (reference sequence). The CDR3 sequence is CASKGHPVYEQYF. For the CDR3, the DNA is TGCGCCAGCAAGGGACATCCTGTATACGAGCAGTACTTC.

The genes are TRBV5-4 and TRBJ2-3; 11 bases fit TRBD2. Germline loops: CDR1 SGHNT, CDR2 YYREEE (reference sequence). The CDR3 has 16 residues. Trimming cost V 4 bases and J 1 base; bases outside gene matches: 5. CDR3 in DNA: TGTGCCAGCAGCGCCTTGACTAGCGGGGGCACAGATACGCAGTATTTT. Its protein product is CASSALTSGGTDTQYF.

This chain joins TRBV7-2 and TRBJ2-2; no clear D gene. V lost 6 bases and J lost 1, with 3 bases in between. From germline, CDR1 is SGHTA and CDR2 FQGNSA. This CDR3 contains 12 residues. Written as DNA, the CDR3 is TGTGCCAGCAGGCTGAACACCGGGGAGCTGTTTTTT. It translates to CASRLNTGELFF.

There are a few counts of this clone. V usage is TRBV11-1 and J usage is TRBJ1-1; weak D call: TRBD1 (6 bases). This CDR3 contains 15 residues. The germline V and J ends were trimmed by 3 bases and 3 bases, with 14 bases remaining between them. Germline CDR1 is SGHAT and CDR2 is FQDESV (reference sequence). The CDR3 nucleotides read TGTGCCAGCAGCTTTGAGGACAGAAGAGACACTGAAGCTTTCTTT. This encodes CASSFEDRRDTEAFF.

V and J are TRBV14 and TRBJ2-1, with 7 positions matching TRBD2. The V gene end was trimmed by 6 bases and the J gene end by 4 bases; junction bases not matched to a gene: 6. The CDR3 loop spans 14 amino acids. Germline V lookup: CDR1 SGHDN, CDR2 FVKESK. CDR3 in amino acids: CASSPLARYNEQFF. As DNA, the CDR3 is TGTGCCAGCAGTCCACTAGCGCGGTACAATGAGCAGTTCTTC.

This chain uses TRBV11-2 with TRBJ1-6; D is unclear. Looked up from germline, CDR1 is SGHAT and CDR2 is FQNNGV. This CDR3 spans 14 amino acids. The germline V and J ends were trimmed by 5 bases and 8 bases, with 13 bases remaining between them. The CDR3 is CASSPRTGDSPLHF. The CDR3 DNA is TGTGCCAGCAGCCCCCGTACGGGCGATTCACCCCTCCACTTT.